The present entry profiles one T cell receptor beta chain with its context. Antigen: not known. As the method of synthesis, 5'RACE template switching with UMIs yielded TCR beta cDNA. After re-calling the 5' RACE reads, TCRdb lists one entry per CDR3 protein, DNA absent. This sample contains about 150,000 distinct CDR3 sequences. The data belong to a study of T cells expressing NK-cell markers. Germline V lookup: CDR1 SQVTM, CDR2 ANQGSEA. CDR3 length equals 13 residues. General study findings and limits: The CD3+CD56-NKG2C+ fraction was also led by these clonotypes in a few donors.

The clonotype was recovered from a woman between 50 and 59 years old in good health. Material: blood T cells: a sorted CD56 or NKG2C T cell subset, CD4+ or CD8+ T cells, or bulk PBMC T cells (not recorded which). The gene calls are TRBV29-1 and TRBJ1-2; the TRBD1 assignment by TCRdb is unverifiable without DNA. The CDR3 reads CSVVGQGVFGYTF. The full variable domain, with the rest looked up from reference TRBV29-1 and TRBJ1-2, is SAVISQKPSRDICQRGTSLTIQCQVDSQVTMMFWYRQQPGQSLTLIATANQGSEATYESGFVIDKFPISRPNLTFSTLTVSNMSPEDSSIYLCSVVGQGVFGYTFGSGTRLTVV.